A single sample is the source of the 29 T cell receptor beta chains below, sequenced in a study of shared clonotypes between healthy human individuals. The protocol was immunoSEQ multiplex PCR, while the TCRdb copy is restricted to in-frame clones and leaves out a portion. This sample has about 680,000 clones, with about 78% found just once. The sample was memory CD4+ T cells sorted from blood. Subset of the sample: CD45RA-negative fraction. These receptors were obtained from a woman in her thirties in good health.

V is TRBV6-1 and J is TRBJ2-7, with 8 bases matching TRBD1. V dropped 3 bases and J dropped 4; count of bases not matched to a gene: 2. The CDR3 has 13 residues. CDR1 is MNHNS and CDR2 is SASEGT in the germline V gene. CDR3 loop: CASSDRTGYEQYF. CDR3 bases: TGTGCCAGCAGTGACAGGACAGGGTACGAGCAGTACTTC.

V is TRBV28 and J is TRBJ2-1; D remains ambiguous. Germline lookup yields CDR1 MDHEN and CDR2 SYDVKM. The CDR3 covers 13 residues. Trimming took 6 bases from V and 4 from J, leaving 10 bases between them. In DNA, the CDR3 is TGTGCCAGCAGCGCTGGAGCTTACAATGAGCAGTTCTTC. This gives the protein CASSAGAYNEQFF.

This chain connects TRBV4-2 to TRBJ2-2, with 8 bases that match TRBD2. Germline loops: CDR1 LGHNA, CDR2 YNFKEQ. Trimming at V came to 4 bases and at J to 4 bases, leaving 8 bases not matched to a gene. This CDR3 is 16 amino acids long. CDR3 nucleotide sequence: TGTGCCAGCAGCCCAATTAGCGGGGTCGGCACCGGGGAGCTGTTTTTT. Translated, it gives CASSPISGVGTGELFF.

The V call is TRBV2, the J call TRBJ2-7; D ambiguous. There are 13 residues in the CDR3. Trimming took 3 bases from V and 0 from J, leaving 6 bases between them. Germline V gene lookup returns CDR1 SNHLY and CDR2 FYNNEI. CDR3 bases: TGTGCCAGCAGTGACTCGGACTCCTACGAGCAGTACTTC. Its protein is CASSDSDSYEQYF.

V is TRBV10-3 and J is TRBJ2-1; D may match TRBD1 or TRBD2 (6 bases each). The CDR3 totals 15 residues. Trimming took off 6 bases at V and 7 bases at J, with 19 bases between the two ends. CDR1 and CDR2 from the germline V gene are ENHRY and SYGVKD. CDR3 amino acids: CAISRASKGGNEQFF. DNA of the CDR3: TGTGCCATCAGCCGAGCCTCGAAGGGGGGTAATGAGCAGTTCTTC.

The chain employs TRBV27 and TRBJ2-1; TRBD2 aligns across 8 bases. Germline-derived CDR1 and CDR2 are MNHEY and SMNVEV (reference sequence). V shed 6 bases, J shed 0 bases, and the junction held 4 bases outside the gene matches. This CDR3 comprises 15 residues. CDR3 loop: CASSLLADSYNEQFF. The DNA for the CDR3 is TGTGCCAGCAGCCTACTAGCGGACTCCTACAATGAGCAGTTCTTC.

The V gene is TRBV4-1, the J gene TRBJ2-7; 10 bases are a match to TRBD1. V dropped 0 bases and J dropped 5; count of bases not matched to a gene: 10. Germline V gene sequence: CDR1 MGHRA, CDR2 YSYEKL. The CDR3 has 17 residues. DNA of the CDR3: TGCGCCAGCAGCCAAGATGTAGGGACAGGGGATCCCGACGAGCAGTACTTC. Translated: CASSQDVGTGDPDEQYF.

The rearrangement uses TRBV6-5 and TRBJ1-3; D is unclear. V lost 4 bases and J lost 2, with 9 bases in between. The CDR3 covers 14 residues. Germline CDR1 and CDR2: MNHEY and SVGAGI. In nucleotides, the CDR3 is TGTGCCAGCAGTTCAACAGAGACTGGAAACACCATATATTTT. The encoded protein is CASSSTETGNTIYF.

As regards this clone: The same CDR3 arises from other DNA sequences in this sample as well. The rearrangement uses TRBV5-1 and TRBJ1-1, with D hard to call. Germline lookup yields CDR1 SGHRS and CDR2 YFSETQ. This CDR3 contains 13 residues. Trimming stripped 1 base from V and 2 bases from J, with 6 bases between. CDR3 residues: CASSLRANTEAFF. CDR3 sequence (DNA): TGCGCCAGCAGCTTGAGAGCTAACACTGAAGCTTTCTTT. Variable domain in full (rest from reference TRBV5-1 and TRBJ1-1): KAGVTQTPRYLIKTRGQQVTLSCSPISGHRSVSWYQQTPGQGLQFLFEYFSETQRNKGNFPGRFSGRQFSNSRSEMNVSTLELGDSALYLCASSLRANTEAFFGQGTRLTVV.

The chain uses TRBV2 and TRBJ1-5, with 9 bases matching TRBD1. Germline V gives CDR1 SNHLY, CDR2 FYNNEI. With V trimmed by 4 bases and J by 4 bases, 5 bases remained unmatched. CDR3 length: 15 residues. The CDR3, as DNA: TGTGCCAGCAGTGCACAGGGGGCCGGGAATCAGCCCCAGCATTTT. It codes for CASSAQGAGNQPQHF.

CDR3: CASRNNRGEPYEQYF. In DNA form, the CDR3 reads TGTGCCAGCAGAAACAACAGGGGGGAACCTTACGAGCAGTACTTC. The rearrangement joins TRBV27 to TRBJ2-7, with 8 bases identical to TRBD1. The ends lost 6 bases at V and 4 bases at J; junction bases unmatched: 11. Germline V gene lookup returns CDR1 MNHEY and CDR2 SMNVEV (reference sequence). The CDR3 covers 15 residues.

The V and J genes are TRBV11-2 and TRBJ2-7; D is perhaps TRBD2 (5 bases). Germline CDR1 SGHAT, CDR2 FQNNGV. Trimming took 5 bases from V and 4 from J, leaving 15 bases between them. The CDR3 contains 14 residues. This CDR3 reads CASSPTSGIYEQYF. CDR3 nucleotides: TGTGCCAGCAGCCCAACGTCGGGGATATACGAGCAGTACTTC.

This clone is a singleton in its sample. The V gene is TRBV28, the J gene TRBJ1-2; 8 bases fit TRBD1. The length of the CDR3 is 14 residues. Trimming took 8 bases from V and 4 from J; bases not matched to a gene: 9. The germline V gene has CDR1 MDHEN and CDR2 SYDVKM. The CDR3 DNA follows: TGTGCCAGCCTCACCCCAGGGGGCGGCTATGGCTACACCTTC. Amino acid sequence: CASLTPGGGYGYTF.

V is TRBV15 and J is TRBJ2-1; TRBD1 might be the D (6 bases). V lost 1 base to trimming and J lost 4 bases, with 8 bases between them. Germline lookup yields CDR1 LNHNV and CDR2 YYDKDF (reference sequence). The CDR3 is 14 residues long. The CDR3, as DNA: TGTGCCACCAGCAGAGGACAGGTATACAATGAGCAGTTCTTC. It encodes CATSRGQVYNEQFF. The variable domain in full, with the rest retrieved from reference TRBV15 and TRBJ2-1, is DAMVIQNPRYQVTQFGKPVTLSCSQTLNHNVMYWYQQKSSQAPKLLFHYYDKDFNNEADTPDNFQSRRPNTSFCFLDIRSPGLGDTAMYLCATSRGQVYNEQFFGPGTRLTVL.

The chain carries TRBV2 and TRBJ1-1, with 8 nucleotides matching TRBD1. Germline V gene lookup returns CDR1 SNHLY and CDR2 FYNNEI. V lost 7 bases and J lost 5; bases outside the gene matches: 3. The CDR3 loop spans 12 amino acids. CDR3 DNA: TGTGCCAGCACTTGGACAGGGACTGAAGCTTTCTTT. It specifies CASTWTGTEAFF.

Note on this clone: This specimen includes other DNA sequences encoding the same CDR3. This rearrangement joins TRBV10-2 to TRBJ2-7; D is ambiguous. Germline V gene data show CDR1 as WSHSY and CDR2 as SAAADI. Trimming shortened V by 4 bases and J by 1 base, and 2 bases separated the two germline ends. The CDR3 has 11 residues. The CDR3: CASSGSYEQYF. The CDR3 coding sequence is TGCGCCAGCAGTGGGTCCTACGAGCAGTACTTC.

The chain recombines TRBV7-9 with TRBJ2-7; TRBD1 might be the D (6 bases). Germline CDR1 reads SEHNR; CDR2 reads FQNEAQ (reference sequence). V was pared by 5 bases and J by 2 bases, with 10 bases between. The CDR3 is made up of 13 amino acids. In DNA, the CDR3 is TGTGCCAGCAGCGCCGGGACACCCTACGAGCAGTACTTC. It translates to CASSAGTPYEQYF.

V usage is TRBV7-6 and J usage is TRBJ2-1; perhaps TRBD2 as D (5 bases). Trimming shortened V by 3 bases and J by 9 bases, and 12 bases separated the two germline ends. CDR1 and CDR2 (germline): SGHVS, FNYEAQ. The CDR3 is 13 amino acids. CDR3 region: CASSLTRRGEQFF. CDR3 nucleotides: TGTGCCAGCAGCTTGACACGACGGGGTGAGCAGTTCTTC.

This sequence joins TRBV6-4 and TRBJ2-5, with 10 bases aligning to TRBD2. This CDR3 contains 13 residues. Germline CDR1 MRHNA, CDR2 SNTAGT. V was clipped by 4 bases and J by 4 bases; unmatched bases: 0. The CDR3 sequence is CASSASGRETQYF. Written as DNA, the CDR3 is TGTGCCAGCAGTGCTAGCGGGAGAGAGACCCAGTACTTC.

This clone was recorded a few times. The chain links TRBV29-1 to TRBJ2-5, with a weak D call TRBD1 (6 bases). The germline CDR1 and CDR2 sequences are SQVTM and ANQGSEA. CDR3 length equals 13 residues. V was pared by 3 bases and J by 5 bases, with 13 bases between. CDR3 sequence reads: CSVDLGAGETQYF. The CDR3, as DNA: TGCAGCGTTGATTTGGGGGCAGGGGAGACCCAGTACTTC. The variable domain in full, with the rest retrieved from reference TRBV29-1 and TRBJ2-5, is SAVISQKPSRDICQRGTSLTIQCQVDSQVTMMFWYRQQPGQSLTLIATANQGSEATYESGFVIDKFPISRPNLTFSTLTVSNMSPEDSSIYLCSVDLGAGETQYFGPGTRLLVL.

The DNA of the CDR3 is TGTGCCAGCAGCTTTGACGGATTTCAACCGGGACGATCCCTCCACTTT. Its protein is CASSFDGFQPGRSLHF. This chain links TRBV11-2 with TRBJ1-6, with D perhaps TRBD1 (5 bases). V was pared by 3 bases and J by 14 bases, with 23 bases between. Germline CDR1 reads SGHAT; CDR2 reads FQNNGV. The length of the CDR3 is 16 residues.

The genes are TRBV15 and TRBJ2-5; D assignment may be TRBD1 or TRBD2 (5 bases each). The CDR3 length is 16 residues. Germline V lookup: CDR1 LNHNV, CDR2 YYDKDF (reference sequence). With 3 bases removed from V and 5 bases from J, the gap between germline ends came to 19 bases. CDR3: CATSRSGGGYFETQYF. The CDR3 DNA follows: TGTGCCACCAGCAGGTCTGGGGGTGGGTATTTCGAGACCCAGTACTTC.

The chain couples TRBV29-1 to TRBJ2-1; 7 positions agree with TRBD1. V gave up 6 bases and J gave up 8 bases; unmatched junction bases: 7. Germline V CDR1 and CDR2: SQVTM, ANQGSEA. This CDR3 has 12 amino acids. The CDR3 is CSVPDRVDEQFF. CDR3 DNA sequence: TGCAGCGTACCTGACAGGGTCGATGAGCAGTTCTTC.

This clone showed up many times. The rearrangement joins TRBV2 to TRBJ1-2, with a tentative D call TRBD1 (6 bases). Germline V gene lookup returns CDR1 SNHLY and CDR2 FYNNEI. The CDR3 has 12 residues. V was cut by 6 bases and J by 4 bases, with 9 bases left in between. CDR3 nucleotide sequence: TGTGCCAGCAGGGAGGGGGGCTATGGCTACACCTTC. Translation gives CASREGGYGYTF.

The V and J genes are TRBV5-6 and TRBJ2-7, with 15 bases that match TRBD2. The V segment lost 4 bases and the J segment 4 bases; nucleotides outside the gene matches: 6. The CDR3 consists of 16 residues. CDR1 is SGHDT and CDR2 is YYEEEE in the germline V gene. For the CDR3, the DNA is TGTGCCAGCAGCCCTAGGACTAGCGGGAGGGCGTACGAGCAGTACTTC. The encoded protein is CASSPRTSGRAYEQYF.

CDR3: CASTTGGRWGLADSQPLYEQYF. The CDR3 DNA reads as TGTGCCAGCACTACGGGGGGACGCTGGGGACTAGCGGATTCTCAGCCCCTCTACGAGCAGTACTTC. The genes are TRBV28 and TRBJ2-7; 11 nucleotides agree with TRBD2. Trimming cost V 7 bases and J 3 bases; bases outside gene matches: 29. The length of the CDR3 is 22 residues. The germline V gene has CDR1 MDHEN and CDR2 SYDVKM.

The chain carries TRBV15 and TRBJ2-7; TRBD2 matches at 7 bases. V gave up 5 bases and J gave up 3 bases; unmatched junction bases: 1. CDR3 size: 12 residues. Germline CDR1 reads LNHNV; CDR2 reads YYDKDF (reference sequence). The CDR3 sequence: CATSWEGYEQYF. The CDR3 nucleotides are TGTGCCACCAGCTGGGAGGGCTACGAGCAGTACTTC.

In this sample, this clone turned up a few times. CDR3 sequence (DNA): TGCGCCAGCAGCTTGGGGGGAGTGGAAAATGAGCAGTTCTTC. Amino acids: CASSLGGVENEQFF. This rearrangement joins TRBV5-1 to TRBJ2-1, with TRBD2 as a possible D gene (5 bases). The CDR3 has 14 amino acids. The V end lost 0 bases, the J end lost 7 bases, and 11 bases lay between the germline ends. From germline, CDR1 is SGHRS and CDR2 YFSETQ.

This sequence joins TRBV5-1 and TRBJ2-2; the D gene is possibly TRBD2 (6 bases). Germline V lookup: CDR1 SGHRS, CDR2 YFSETQ. CDR3 length: 16 residues. V lost 2 bases to trimming and J lost 3 bases, with 14 bases between them. The CDR3 sequence is CASSFSGQGDTGELFF. In DNA form, the CDR3 reads TGCGCCAGCAGCTTCAGCGGGCAAGGGGACACCGGGGAGCTGTTTTTT.